A selection of T cell receptor beta chains follows, all from one sample in a study of CD8 T cells in Susac syndrome. MiXCR, applied by TCRdb to the immunoSEQ multiplex PCR reads, yields one record per CDR3 protein. The table lists about 180,000 distinct CDR3 sequences, around 94% of them singletons. The sample comprised CD4+ T cells from PBMCs. The source of these receptors is a human donor with Susac syndrome. Each CDR3 is given with its conserved first and last residue. The D gene is left open where the match is weak. Rows give clone size only sometimes, using once, few, many, or a class for an expanded clone.

>TRBD1|NA|TRBV12-3/TRBV12-4|TRBJ2-7
TGTGCCAGCAGTGGGACAGTTCCCTCCTACGAGCAGTACTTC
CASSGTVPSYEQYF
>NA|NA|TRBV7-8|TRBJ1-5
TGTGCCAGCAGCTTAGGTCGGGACTCAGGGGAGCCCCAGCATTTT
CASSLGRDSGEPQHF
>NA|NA|TRBV2|TRBJ2-1
TGTGCCAGCTCAGGACACGCAAGCGGTGAGCAGTTCTTC
CASSGHASGEQFF
>NA|NA|TRBV7-2|TRBJ1-5
TGTGCCAGCAGAAGCCAGGCTACAAGCAATCAGCCCCAGCATTTT
CASRSQATSNQPQHF
>TRBD1|NA|TRBV6-2/TRBV6-3|TRBJ2-1
TGTGCCAGCAGGCCCCCGGACAGGTCCTACAATGAGCAGTTCTTC
CASRPPDRSYNEQFF
>NA|once|TRBV6-2/TRBV6-3|TRBJ2-5
TGTGCCAGCATTGAGAAGGCGAGGGAGACCCAGTACTTC
CASIEKARETQYF
>TRBD1|NA|TRBV7-3|TRBJ2-3
TGTGCCAGCAGCCCGGGACAGGCCCTGACAGATACGCAGTATTTT
CASSPGQALTDTQYF
>TRBD2|NA|TRBV20-1|TRBJ2-7
TGCAGTGCTAGATCGCGGGGGAGCTCCTACGAGCAGTACTTC
CSARSRGSSYEQYF
>NA|NA|TRBV12-3/TRBV12-4|TRBJ1-6
TGTGCCAGCACCCTACAGGGAATTGGCTCACCCCTCCACTTT
CASTLQGIGSPLHF
>TRBD2|NA|TRBV20-1|TRBJ2-5
TGCAGTGCTAGGATAGCGGGTCAAGAGACCCAGTACTTC
CSARIAGQETQYF
>TRBD1|NA|TRBV3-1|TRBJ1-2
TGTGCCAGCAGCCACAACAGGGGAGGCTACACCTTC
CASSHNRGGYTF
>TRBD1|NA|TRBV5-1|TRBJ2-5
TGCGCCAGCAGCTTGGCACAGGGGGTTGGGATCTTCCAAGAGACCCAGTACTTC
CASSLAQGVGIFQETQYF
>TRBD1|NA|TRBV7-2|TRBJ1-1
TGTGCCAGCAGCTCAGCTTCGGGGACAGGGTATCCTGAAGCTTTCTTT
CASSSASGTGYPEAFF
>NA|NA|TRBV12-3/TRBV12-4|TRBJ2-2
TGTGCCAGCAGCCGGGACCTCTCGGCCGGGGAGCTGTTTTTT
CASSRDLSAGELFF
>TRBD2|NA|TRBV6-1|TRBJ2-7
TGTGCCAGCCAGCGGGACCCCTACGAGCAGTACTTC
CASQRDPYEQYF
>NA|NA|TRBV3-1|TRBJ1-2
TGTGCCAGCAGCCAAGATGTGGGATATGGCTACACCTTC
CASSQDVGYGYTF
>NA|NA|TRBV29-1|TRBJ2-5
TGCAGCGGTTCTGGGGGATTACAAGAGACCCAGTACTTC
CSGSGGLQETQYF
>NA|once|TRBV27|TRBJ2-5
TGTGCCAGCAGTTCCCCCATCAGGGGACTCCAAGAGACCCAGTACTTC
CASSSPIRGLQETQYF
>TRBD2|NA|TRBV29-1|TRBJ2-1
TGCAGCGCCCGACTAGCGGGGGCCCTCAATGAGCAGTTCTTC
CSARLAGALNEQFF
>NA|NA|TRBV14|TRBJ1-1
TGTGCCAGCAGCCAAGACATAACGAGGACTGAAGCTTTCTTT
CASSQDITRTEAFF
>NA|NA|TRBV9|TRBJ2-7
TGTGCCAGCAGCGTAGACGCGGAGGGCGAGCAGTACTTC
CASSVDAEGEQYF
>NA|NA|TRBV7-3|TRBJ1-2
TGTGCCAGCAGCTTGGACTCCGGCCGTGGCTACACCTTC
CASSLDSGRGYTF
>TRBD1|NA|TRBV4-3|TRBJ1-3
TGCGCCAGCAGCCAAGAACCGGCAGGGGGCTTCAGCTCTGGAAACACCATATATTTT
CASSQEPAGGFSSGNTIYF
>NA|NA|TRBV20-1|TRBJ1-2
TGCAGCCAGGGGAACCATGGCTACACCTTC
CSQGNHGYTF
>TRBD1|NA|TRBV5-1|TRBJ1-6
TGCGCCAGCAGACAAGACCTCGACAGGGATTCACCCCTCCACTTT
CASRQDLDRDSPLHF
>NA|NA|TRBV7-6|TRBJ2-3
TGTGCCAGCAGCGGCCGGAGGATAGCGACAGATACGCAGTATTTT
CASSGRRIATDTQYF
>NA|NA|TRBV5-1|TRBJ1-1
TGCGCCAGCAGCTCTCCGGGACCGATGAACACTGAAGCTTTCTTT
CASSSPGPMNTEAFF
>NA|NA|TRBV20-1|TRBJ1-1
TGCAGTGCTAGAGCCGGACAGTCTGCCGAAGCTTTCTTT
CSARAGQSAEAFF
>NA|NA|TRBV19|TRBJ2-6
TGTGCCAGTAGTATCTGGATCTCTGGGGCCAACGTCCTGACTTTC
CASSIWISGANVLTF
>NA|few|TRBV7-9|TRBJ2-5
TGTGCCAGCAGCTGGGAGGAGACCCAGTACTTC
CASSWEETQYF
>NA|NA|TRBV12-3/TRBV12-4|TRBJ1-1
TGTGCCAGCAGTTCCCGGGGCACTGAAGCTTTCTTT
CASSSRGTEAFF
>TRBD1|NA|TRBV7-9|TRBJ1-1
TGTGCCAGCAGCCGGACAGGGAAGTCGAACACTGAAGCTTTCTTT
CASSRTGKSNTEAFF
>TRBD2|NA|TRBV2|TRBJ2-4
TGTGCCAGCAGTGAATGGGGGGGGAGCACAAACATTCAGTACTTC
CASSEWGGSTNIQYF
>NA|NA|TRBV24-1|TRBJ2-3
TGTGCCACCAGTCCGGGGAGTAACACAGATACGCAGTATTTT
CATSPGSNTDTQYF
>NA|few|TRBV5-1|TRBJ2-7
TGCGCCAGCAGCGAGGACAATCAACGGCGGGAGCAGTACTTC
CASSEDNQRREQYF
>NA|NA|TRBV7-9|TRBJ1-5
TGTGCCAGCAGCACCAGCGGTCAGCCCCAGCATTTT
CASSTSGQPQHF
>NA|NA|TRBV20-1|TRBJ2-1
TGCAGTGCTAGAGATTGGGAAAGCTCCTACAATGAGCAGTTCTTC
CSARDWESSYNEQFF
>NA|NA|TRBV10-3|TRBJ1-1
TGTGCCATCACTAGGGACGTAATGACTGAAGCTTTCTTT
CAITRDVMTEAFF
>TRBD2|NA|TRBV7-9|TRBJ2-1
TGTGCCAGCAGCTTATCCCGGGGGGTATTTGAGCAGTTCTTC
CASSLSRGVFEQFF
>TRBD2|NA|TRBV5-7|TRBJ2-2
TGTGCCAGCAGCCATCGGGGGGGCCGGACCGGGGAGCTGTTTTTT
CASSHRGGRTGELFF
>NA|NA|TRBV23-1|TRBJ1-2
TGCGCCAGCAGTCAATCAAGGAAGGCAAATGGCTACACCTTC
CASSQSRKANGYTF
>NA|NA|TRBV3-1|TRBJ1-4
TGTGCCAGCAGCCAAGCGGGCTACGGTAATGAAAAACTGTTTTTT
CASSQAGYGNEKLFF
>NA|NA|TRBV6-2/TRBV6-3|TRBJ1-5
TGTGCCAGCAGTTACTCGGGGCGGGGGATGCCCCAGCATTTT
CASSYSGRGMPQHF
>NA|NA|TRBV12-3/TRBV12-4|TRBJ1-2
TGTGCCAGCAGTTTAAGAAGAGACGGATCTTCTATCGGCTACACCTTC
CASSLRRDGSSIGYTF
>NA|NA|TRBV5-1|TRBJ2-3
TGCGCCAGCAGCCCAACACTCTGGGGTGCGCAGTATTTT
CASSPTLWGAQYF
>NA|NA|TRBV18|TRBJ2-1
TGTGCCAGCTCAGCGACGCCGGGTGGGAATGCAATAAGTGAGCAGTTCTTC
CASSATPGGNAISEQFF
>TRBD1|NA|TRBV4-3|TRBJ1-2
TGCGCCAGCAGCCAGGGACAGGGGCTTGGCTACACCTTC
CASSQGQGLGYTF
>TRBD2|NA|TRBV29-1|TRBJ2-1
TGCAGCGTTCCCAATAGCGGGGGGGCCGATGAGCAGTTCTTC
CSVPNSGGADEQFF
>NA|NA|TRBV3-1|TRBJ1-1
TGTGCCAGCAGCCCCTCAGGGGCGACGCGGACTGAAGCTTTCTTT
CASSPSGATRTEAFF
>NA|NA|TRBV15|TRBJ2-1
TGTGCCACCAGCAGACCCCTGGCCTACAATGAGCAGTTCTTC
CATSRPLAYNEQFF
>TRBD2|NA|TRBV5-1|TRBJ2-1
TGCGCCAGCAGCTTGCTTACTAGCGGGGGGGCCACTGAGCAGTTCTTC
CASSLLTSGGATEQFF
>NA|NA|TRBV4-2|TRBJ1-2
TGTGCCAGCAGCCAAGATGGCACAGGAGATGGCTACACCTTC
CASSQDGTGDGYTF
>NA|NA|TRBV29-1|TRBJ1-2
TGCAGCGTTGAGAAGGGTGGCGACTATGGCTACACCTTC
CSVEKGGDYGYTF